The present T cell receptor (beta chain) was sequenced within a study of T cell responses to AZD1222 COVID-19 vaccine. Findings of the study overall: Repertoires were obtained only post-peak T cell response. Vaccination with two AZD1222 doses was followed by a rise in Spike-specific TCR breadth and depth.

The repertoire was sequenced with immunoSEQ multiplex PCR; TCRdb's copy has only in-frame clones and lacks some. The data contain about 69,000 clones, about nine tenths of them seen just once; the ten biggest clones take up over 2%. Germline V CDR1 and CDR2: LNHDA, SQIVND (reference sequence). This CDR3 contains 15 residues. Trimming stripped 4 bases from V and 3 bases from J, with 15 bases between. A note on this clone: The antigen is unknown.

This material consisted of peripheral blood, taken on day 0 of AZD1222 vaccination. J is TRBJ1-1 and V is TRBV19, with a tentative D call TRBD1 (6 bases). The TCR was taken from an adult in good health. The CDR3 nucleotides read TGTGCCAGTAGTAGGGGGCCCGGGTTCGACACTGAAGCTTTCTTT. Protein sequence: CASSRGPGFDTEAFF.